This entry describes one T cell receptor beta chain. Its antigen remains unknown. The source of the sample is a study of shared clonotypes between healthy human individuals. Study-wide results and caveats: Sorted-subset sequencing, rarefaction showed, was incomplete despite large depth. Relative to memory subsets, naive subsets generally showed larger estimated richness.

The authors loaded 200 ng DNA, 25,000 to 30,000 T cell genomes, into sorted-subset replicate PCRs. Sequencing used immunoSEQ multiplex PCR; TCRdb keeps in-frame clones, though not all of them. The sample has roughly 640,000 clones, approximately 79% seen once. This CDR3 is 15 amino acids long. Germline values: CDR1 LNHDA, CDR2 SQIVND (reference sequence). Trimming at V came to 5 bases and at J to 6 bases, leaving 8 bases not matched to a gene. This TCR came from a woman aged 25 to 45 in good health. This chain links TRBV19 with TRBJ2-2; TRBD2 agrees at 8 bases. The sequencing input was memory CD4+ T cells sorted from blood. Described subset: CD45RA-negative fraction. CDR3 DNA sequence: TGTGCCAGTAGTCTCCAGCGGGAGAAGGCCGGGGAGCTGTTTTTT. Protein sequence: CASSLQREKAGELFF.